Following are 3 T cell receptor beta chains from one sample sequenced in a study of response to subunit inactivated influenza vaccine. TCRdb used MiXCR to reprocess the RT-PCR reads, holding one entry per CDR3 protein. The sample carries about 310,000 distinct CDR3 sequences, about a fifth recorded once. The sequencing here drew on PBMCs from blood, taken roughly 20 months after vaccination. These receptors came from a man aged 45 to 75 who received an inactivated influenza vaccine.

This rearrangement joins TRBV30 to TRBJ1-4, with D unresolved. The CDR3 has 11 amino acids. Germline V gene lookup returns CDR1 GTSNPN and CDR2 SVGIG (reference sequence). The V end lost 0 bases, the J end lost 8 bases, and 4 bases lay between the germline ends. CDR3 loop: CAWSVNEKLFF. The CDR3 nucleotides read TGTGCCTGGAGTGTCAACGAAAAACTGTTTTTT. The whole variable domain, filled in from reference TRBV30 and TRBJ1-4, reads SQTIHQWPATLVQPVGSPLSLECTVEGTSNPNLYWYRQAAGRGLQLLFYSVGIGQISSEVPQNLSASRPQDRQFILSSKKLLLSDSGFYLCAWSVNEKLFFGSGTQLSVL.

This clonotype was picked up a small number of times. CDR3 bases: TGTGCCAGCAGTAAACGGACAGGGTATAATTCACCCCTCCACTTT. Translation gives CASSKRTGYNSPLHF. The genes are TRBV28 and TRBJ1-6; 8 nucleotides agree with TRBD1. Trimming removed 5 bases from V and 4 bases from J; junction bases left unmatched: 4. Germline lookup yields CDR1 MDHEN and CDR2 SYDVKM. The CDR3 is 15 amino acids.

This rearrangement joins TRBV12-3 or TRBV12-4 to TRBJ1-5, with D tentatively TRBD1 (6 bases). The CDR3 runs 14 residues. V dropped 5 bases and J dropped 8 bases, with 16 bases sitting between them. The CDR3 bases are TGTGCCAGCAGTCTCCGAGGGGGGCGAGAGCCCCAGCATTTT. Residues: CASSLRGGREPQHF.